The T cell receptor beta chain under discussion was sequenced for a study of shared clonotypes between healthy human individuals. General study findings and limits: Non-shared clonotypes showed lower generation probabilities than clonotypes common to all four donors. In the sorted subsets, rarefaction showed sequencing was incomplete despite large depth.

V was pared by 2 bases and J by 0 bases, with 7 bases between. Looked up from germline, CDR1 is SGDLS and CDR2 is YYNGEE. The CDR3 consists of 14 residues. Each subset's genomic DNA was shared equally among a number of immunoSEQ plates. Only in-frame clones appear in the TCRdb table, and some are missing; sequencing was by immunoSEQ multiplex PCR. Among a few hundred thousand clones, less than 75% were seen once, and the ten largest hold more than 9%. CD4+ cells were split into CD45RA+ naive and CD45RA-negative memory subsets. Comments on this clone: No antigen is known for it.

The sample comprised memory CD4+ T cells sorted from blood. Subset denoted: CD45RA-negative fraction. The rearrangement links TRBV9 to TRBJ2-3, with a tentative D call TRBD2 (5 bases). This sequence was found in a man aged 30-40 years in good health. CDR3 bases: TGTGCCAGCAGCGTCGGCGGGAGCACAGATACGCAGTATTTT. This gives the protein CASSVGGSTDTQYF.